These 9 T cell receptor beta chains originate from one sample sequenced in a study of naive and memory T cell subsets (dated by TCRdb to the late 2010s). Libraries were constructed by UMI-ligation and nested PCR. The sample was run on an Illumina MiSeq. An equimolar mix of two oligonucleotides covering both TRBC1 and TRBC2 was used as the beta constant-region primer. Clones were called with MiXCR by TCRdb after fastp trimmed the public reads at Q25, and only in-frame beta chains were retained. Rows are unified per CDR3 protein, each entry keeping the most common DNA and genes. The sample data list tens of thousands of distinct CDR3 sequences, and roughly 13% of these were observed just once. 22% of the sample goes to the ten largest clones. The sequenced material came from effector memory CD4+ T cells from blood. The cell subset or site tag for this specimen amounts to: effector memory, CD45RA- CD27-. The receptors shown here come from a human donor in good health.

The chain joins TRBV20-1 to TRBJ2-5; 9 positions agree with TRBD2. The trim removed 2 bases at V and 5 bases at J, leaving 6 bases unmatched. There are 14 residues in the CDR3. CDR1 and CDR2 from the germline V gene are DFQATT and SNEGSKA (reference sequence). CDR3 in DNA: TGCAGTGCTAGATCTGCTAGCGGGATGGAGACCCAGTACTTC. Its protein product is CSARSASGMETQYF.

This sequence joins TRBV20-1 and TRBJ2-7; TRBD1 matches 10 bases. Germline CDR1 and CDR2: DFQATT and SNEGSKA (reference sequence). The V gene end was trimmed by 2 bases and the J gene end by 3 bases; junction bases not matched to a gene: 4. This CDR3 is built from 14 residues. DNA for the CDR3: TGCAGTGCTAGAAGGGACAGGGGCGTCTACGAGCAGTACTTC. Translating gives CSARRDRGVYEQYF.

This clonotype was detected many times. The chain recombines TRBV5-4 with TRBJ2-3, with D hard to call. With 0 bases removed from V and 9 bases from J, the gap between germline ends came to 8 bases. The germline V gene has CDR1 SGHNT and CDR2 YYREEE (reference sequence). The CDR3 loop spans 12 amino acids. CDR3 nucleotide sequence: TGTGCCAGCAGCTTGGGGTCTCAGACGCAGTATTTT. The encoded protein is CASSLGSQTQYF.

This clonotype was counted only a few times. V is TRBV3-2 and J is TRBJ2-7. TRBV3-2 is classified as a pseudogene. The CDR3 runs to 13 residues. CDR3 sequence (DNA): TGTGCCAGCAGCCCCAGCCTGGGTTACGAGCAGTACTTC. This gives the protein CASSPSLGYEQYF.

The gene calls are TRBV3-1 and TRBJ1-5; 12 nucleotides align to TRBD1. This CDR3 comprises 16 residues. With V trimmed by 3 bases and J by 7 bases, 7 bases remained unmatched. Germline CDR1 LGHDT, CDR2 YNNKEL (reference sequence). As DNA, the CDR3 is TGTGCCAGCAGCCAGGGGGACAGGGGGCTAAGCCAGCCCCAGCATTTT. Amino acids: CASSQGDRGLSQPQHF.

This clonotype was detected many times. The chain has TRBV15 and TRBJ2-7, with no clear D. This CDR3 has 15 amino acids. CDR1 is LNHNV, CDR2 YYDKDF, per germline (reference sequence). Trimming shortened V by 1 base and J by 3 bases, and 13 bases separated the two germline ends. CDR3 loop: CATSRVSPTDYEQYF. The CDR3, as DNA: TGTGCCACCAGCAGAGTGTCCCCGACGGACTACGAGCAGTACTTC. Based on the CDR3 plus reference TRBV15 and TRBJ2-7, the full variable domain is DAMVIQNPRYQVTQFGKPVTLSCSQTLNHNVMYWYQQKSSQAPKLLFHYYDKDFNNEADTPDNFQSRRPNTSFCFLDIRSPGLGDTAMYLCATSRVSPTDYEQYFGPGTRLTVT.

V usage is TRBV28 and J usage is TRBJ2-2; 7 nucleotides line up with TRBD2. CDR1 MDHEN and CDR2 SYDVKM come from the germline V gene. The CDR3 sequence is 14 residues long. V lost 2 bases to trimming and J lost 7 bases; unmatched junction nucleotides: 4. CDR3 loop: CASSLPGGIGELFF. The DNA for the CDR3 is TGTGCCAGCAGTTTACCGGGAGGAATCGGGGAGCTGTTTTTT.

The CDR3, as DNA: TGTGCCAGCAGCGCGCGGACACCCATTTCCGAGACCCAGTACTTC. The encoded protein is CASSARTPISETQYF. V is TRBV5-6 and J is TRBJ2-5, with D possibly being TRBD1 (5 bases). V shed 4 bases and J shed 5 bases, with 18 bases lying between them. There are 15 residues in the CDR3. Germline CDR1 SGHDT, CDR2 YYEEEE.

This clonotype occurred many times. The CDR3 bases are TGCAGTGCTAGGGTGCGGGCTACGTCCGGGGAGCTGTTTTTT. Protein product: CSARVRATSGELFF. J is TRBJ2-2 and V is TRBV20-1; D is possibly TRBD2 (5 bases). Germline loops: CDR1 DFQATT, CDR2 SNEGSKA (reference sequence). Deletions cut 3 bases from V and 6 bases from J, with 14 bases between. CDR3 length equals 14 residues.